The rows below give T cell receptor beta chains drawn from one sample of a study of cytomegalovirus exposure and HLA in healthy donors. TCRdb's copy holds only in-frame clones and misses some; the assay was immunoSEQ multiplex PCR. Of around 190,000 clones in the sample, approximately 75% are singletons; the top ten hold about 5%. Specimen: PBMCs. All receptors derive from a young man in good health and CMV-seropositive. Both conserved end residues are part of each CDR3. The order of the fields is V gene, clone size, D gene, J gene, CDR3 length, CDR3 protein, CDR3 DNA. D genes are given only for firm matches. The size of a clone is reported for some rows only, either as once, few or many, or as a class for expanded clones.

TRBV9,once,-,TRBJ2-1,16,CASSFGVPSSYNEQFF,TGTGCCAGCAGCTTCGGGGTTCCAAGCTCCTACAATGAGCAGTTCTTC
TRBV29-1,-,-,TRBJ1-5,13,CSVGLGSNQPQHF,TGCAGCGTTGGACTGGGTAGCAATCAGCCCCAGCATTTT
TRBV6-5,-,TRBD2,TRBJ2-7,12,CATSGSGGSEYF,TGTGCCACCTCCGGTTCGGGGGGGTCGGAGTACTTC
TRBV6-1,-,-,TRBJ1-5,14,CASRGGAASQPQHF,TGTGCCAGCCGCGGGGGGGCGGCCTCACAGCCCCAGCATTTT
TRBV5-6,-,-,TRBJ1-2,15,CASSPGTTRFYGYTF,TGTGCCAGCAGCCCCGGGACTACAAGATTCTATGGCTACACCTTC
TRBV19,-,-,TRBJ2-7,15,CASNRRASETYEQYF,TGTGCCAGTAATAGGCGGGCTAGCGAGACCTACGAGCAGTACTTC
TRBV6-1,-,-,TRBJ2-7,13,CASSWTNLYEQYF,TGTGCCAGCAGTTGGACTAACCTCTACGAGCAGTACTTC
TRBV13,-,TRBD2,TRBJ2-3,14,CASSDSGVTDTQYF,TGTGCCAGCAGTGATAGCGGGGTCACAGATACGCAGTATTTT
TRBV9,few,-,TRBJ2-3,13,CASTQRGTDTQYF,TGTGCCAGCACCCAGAGGGGGACAGATACGCAGTATTTT
TRBV21-1,-,-,TRBJ2-7,16,CASMASGRDKNYEQYF,TGTGCCAGCATGGCTAGCGGGAGGGATAAAAACTACGAGCAGTACTTC
TRBV7-2,-,TRBD1,TRBJ2-3,15,CASSTGQGRPDTQYF,TGTGCCAGCAGCACGGGACAGGGAAGACCAGATACGCAGTATTTT
TRBV29-1,-,-,TRBJ1-2,11,CSALSRGGYTF,TGCAGCGCCCTAAGCAGGGGAGGCTACACCTTC
TRBV7-8,-,-,TRBJ1-5,15,CASSLGGWRDQPQHF,TGTGCCAGCAGCTTAGGTGGGTGGCGGGATCAGCCCCAGCATTTT
TRBV30,-,-,TRBJ2-5,13,CAWSRGDEETQYF,TGTGCCTGGAGCCGGGGTGATGAAGAGACCCAGTACTTC
TRBV5-6,-,-,TRBJ2-1,11,CASAQLYEQFF,TGTGCCAGCGCGCAATTGTATGAGCAGTTCTTC
TRBV5-8,-,TRBD1,TRBJ2-5,14,CASSFRTGRKTQYF,TGTGCCAGCAGCTTTAGGACAGGGAGGAAGACCCAGTACTTC
TRBV30,few,TRBD1,TRBJ1-5,14,CAWSPGQVAQPQHF,TGTGCCTGGAGTCCCGGACAGGTCGCTCAGCCCCAGCATTTT
TRBV7-8,-,-,TRBJ1-1,13,CASSHGQGTEAFF,TGTGCCAGCAGCCACGGTCAGGGCACTGAAGCTTTCTTT
TRBV7-3,-,-,TRBJ2-2,14,CASSLITGTGELFF,TGTGCCAGCAGCTTAATCACGGGTACCGGGGAGCTGTTTTTT
TRBV23-1,-,-,TRBJ2-3,15,CASQPGESSTDTQYF,TGCGCCAGTCAACCGGGGGAGTCTAGCACAGATACGCAGTATTTT
TRBV7-9,-,-,TRBJ2-7,14,CASSYRQGFYEQYF,TGTGCCAGCAGCTATCGGCAGGGGTTCTACGAGCAGTACTTC
TRBV6-1,once,-,TRBJ1-5,16,CASSGGEGVSNQPQHF,TGTGCCAGCAGTGGAGGGGAGGGAGTCAGCAATCAGCCCCAGCATTTT
TRBV9,few,-,TRBJ2-3,12,CASSVRGDTQYF,TGTGCCAGCAGCGTCAGGGGAGATACGCAGTATTTT
TRBV12-1,-,-,TRBJ2-7,16,CASSFAWGQGEIEQYF,TGTGCCAGCAGCTTTGCGTGGGGACAGGGGGAGATTGAGCAGTACTTC
TRBV9,-,TRBD2,TRBJ2-1,16,CASSPGGGREGNEQFF,TGTGCCAGCAGCCCAGGCGGCGGGAGAGAGGGCAATGAGCAGTTCTTC
TRBV5-1,-,TRBD2,TRBJ2-5,16,CASSLGVAGVAETQYF,TGCGCCAGCAGCTTGGGCGTAGCGGGAGTCGCAGAGACCCAGTACTTC
TRBV6-5,few,-,TRBJ1-5,15,CASSSLRSSNQPQHF,TGTGCCAGCAGTTCCTTACGGAGTAGCAATCAGCCCCAGCATTTT